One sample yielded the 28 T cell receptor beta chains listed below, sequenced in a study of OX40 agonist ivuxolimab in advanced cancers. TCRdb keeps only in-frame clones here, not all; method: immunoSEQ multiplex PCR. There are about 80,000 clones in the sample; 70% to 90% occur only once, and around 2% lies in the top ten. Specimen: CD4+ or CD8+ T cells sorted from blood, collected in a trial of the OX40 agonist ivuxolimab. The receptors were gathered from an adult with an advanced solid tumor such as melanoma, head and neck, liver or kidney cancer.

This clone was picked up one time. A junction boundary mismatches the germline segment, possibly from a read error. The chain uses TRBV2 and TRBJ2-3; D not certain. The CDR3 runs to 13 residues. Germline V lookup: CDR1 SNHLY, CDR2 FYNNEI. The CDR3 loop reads CASREVPGYTQYF. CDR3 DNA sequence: TGTGCCAGCAGGGAAGTCCCGGGTTATACGCAGTATTTT. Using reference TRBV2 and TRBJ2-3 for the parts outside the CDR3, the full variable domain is EPEVTQTPSHQVTQMGQEVILRCVPISNHLYFYWYRQILGQKVEFLVSFYNNEISEKSEIFDDQFSVERPDGSNFTLKIRSTKLEDSAMYFCASREVPGYTQYFGPGTRLTVL.

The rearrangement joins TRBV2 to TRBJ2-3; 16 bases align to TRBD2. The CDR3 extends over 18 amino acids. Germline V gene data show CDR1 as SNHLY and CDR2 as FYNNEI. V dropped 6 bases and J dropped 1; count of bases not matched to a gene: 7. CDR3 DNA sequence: TGTGCCAGCAGCCCCTCGGGACTAGCGGGGGGGCGCACAGATACGCAGTATTTT. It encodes CASSPSGLAGGRTDTQYF.

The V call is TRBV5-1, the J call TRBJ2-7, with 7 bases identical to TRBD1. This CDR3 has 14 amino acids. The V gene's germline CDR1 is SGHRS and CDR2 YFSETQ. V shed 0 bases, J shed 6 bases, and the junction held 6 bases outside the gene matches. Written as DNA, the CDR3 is TGCGCCAGCAGCTTGGGAGACAGGGCCCTCGAGCAGTACTTC. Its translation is CASSLGDRALEQYF.

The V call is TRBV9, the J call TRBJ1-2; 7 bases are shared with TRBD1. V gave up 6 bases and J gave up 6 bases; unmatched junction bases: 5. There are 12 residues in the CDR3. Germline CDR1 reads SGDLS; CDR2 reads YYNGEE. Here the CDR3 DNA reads TGTGCCAGCAACAGGGGCGCAGATGGCTACACCTTC. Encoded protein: CASNRGADGYTF.

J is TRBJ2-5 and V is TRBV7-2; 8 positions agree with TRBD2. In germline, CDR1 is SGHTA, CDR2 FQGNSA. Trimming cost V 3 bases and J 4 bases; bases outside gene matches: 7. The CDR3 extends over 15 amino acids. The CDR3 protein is CASSFGAGGGETQYF. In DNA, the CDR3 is TGTGCCAGCAGCTTTGGGGCCGGGGGGGGAGAGACCCAGTACTTC.

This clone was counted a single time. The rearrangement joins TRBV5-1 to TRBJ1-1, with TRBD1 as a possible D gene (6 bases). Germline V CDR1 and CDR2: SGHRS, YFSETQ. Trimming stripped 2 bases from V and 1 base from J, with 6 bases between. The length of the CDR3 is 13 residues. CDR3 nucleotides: TGCGCCAGCAGCTTAGGGGGGAACACTGAAGCTTTCTTT. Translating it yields CASSLGGNTEAFF.

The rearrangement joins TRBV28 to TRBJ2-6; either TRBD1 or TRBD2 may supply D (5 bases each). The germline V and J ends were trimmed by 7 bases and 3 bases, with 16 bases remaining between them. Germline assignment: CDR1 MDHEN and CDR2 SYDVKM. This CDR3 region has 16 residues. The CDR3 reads CASTGMWGFGANVLTF. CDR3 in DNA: TGTGCCAGCACCGGGATGTGGGGCTTTGGGGCCAACGTCCTGACTTTC.

The CDR3 reads CASSSSQSGYAFF. DNA for the CDR3: TGTGCCAGCAGCTCCTCGCAATCAGGGTACGCTTTCTTT. V is TRBV7-2 and J is TRBJ1-1; the D gene is possibly TRBD1 (5 bases). Germline values: CDR1 SGHTA, CDR2 FQGNSA. Trimming took off 4 bases at V and 11 bases at J, with 17 bases between the two ends. The CDR3 totals 13 residues.

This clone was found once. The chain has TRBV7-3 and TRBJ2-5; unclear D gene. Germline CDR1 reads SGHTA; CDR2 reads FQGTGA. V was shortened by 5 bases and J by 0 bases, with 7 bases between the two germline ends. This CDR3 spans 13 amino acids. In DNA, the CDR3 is TGTGCCAGCAGCCCATCCTACCAAGAGACCCAGTACTTC. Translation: CASSPSYQETQYF.

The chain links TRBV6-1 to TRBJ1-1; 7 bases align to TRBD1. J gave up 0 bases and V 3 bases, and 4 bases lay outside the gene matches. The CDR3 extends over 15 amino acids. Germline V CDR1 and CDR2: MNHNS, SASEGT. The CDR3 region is CASSDLTGMNTEAFF. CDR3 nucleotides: TGTGCCAGCAGTGACCTGACAGGGATGAACACTGAAGCTTTCTTT.

CDR3 region: CASSYGGGGTGELFF. The CDR3, as DNA: TGTGCCAGCAGTTACGGGGGTGGGGGCACCGGGGAGCTGTTTTTT. This chain joins TRBV6-5 and TRBJ2-2; either TRBD1 or TRBD2 may supply D (5 bases each). Trimming shortened V by 2 bases and J by 4 bases, and 11 bases separated the two germline ends. The CDR3 covers 15 residues. In germline, CDR1 is MNHEY, CDR2 SVGAGI.

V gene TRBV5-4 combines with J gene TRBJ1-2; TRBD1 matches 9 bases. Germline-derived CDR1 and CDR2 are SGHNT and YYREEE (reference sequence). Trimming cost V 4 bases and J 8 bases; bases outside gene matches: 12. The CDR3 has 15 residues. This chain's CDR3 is CASSGGTGSLWGYTF. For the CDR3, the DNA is TGTGCCAGCAGCGGGGGGACAGGGTCTTTGTGGGGCTACACCTTC. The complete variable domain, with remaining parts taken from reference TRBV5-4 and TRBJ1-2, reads ETGVTQSPTHLIKTRGQQVTLRCSSQSGHNTVSWYQQALGQGPQFIFQYYREEENGRGNFPPRFSGLQFPNYSSELNVNALELDDSALYLCASSGGTGSLWGYTFGSGTRLTVV.

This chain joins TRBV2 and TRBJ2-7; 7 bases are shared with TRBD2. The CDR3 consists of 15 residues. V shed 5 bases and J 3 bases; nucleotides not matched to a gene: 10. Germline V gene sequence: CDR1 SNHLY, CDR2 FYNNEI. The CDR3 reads CASSYAGGGGYEQYF. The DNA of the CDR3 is TGTGCCAGCAGTTACGCGGGTGGCGGGGGCTACGAGCAGTACTTC.

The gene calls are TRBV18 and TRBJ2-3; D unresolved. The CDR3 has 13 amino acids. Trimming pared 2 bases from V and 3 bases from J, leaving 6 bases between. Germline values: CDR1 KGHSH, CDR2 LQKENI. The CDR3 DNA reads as TGTGCCAGCTCACCATTGGGGACAGATACGCAGTATTTT. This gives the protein CASSPLGTDTQYF.

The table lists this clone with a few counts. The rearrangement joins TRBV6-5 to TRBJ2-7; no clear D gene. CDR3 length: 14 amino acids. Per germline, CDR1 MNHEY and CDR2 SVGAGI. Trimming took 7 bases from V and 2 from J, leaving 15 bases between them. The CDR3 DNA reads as TGTGCCAGCAAGGGCACTCAAGAAACCTACGAGCAGTACTTC. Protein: CASKGTQETYEQYF.

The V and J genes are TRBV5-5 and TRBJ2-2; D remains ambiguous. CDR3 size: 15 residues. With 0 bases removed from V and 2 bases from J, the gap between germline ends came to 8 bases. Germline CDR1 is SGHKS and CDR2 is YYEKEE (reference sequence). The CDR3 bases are TGTGCCAGCAGCTTGGCGAGCCTAAACACCGGGGAGCTGTTTTTT. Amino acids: CASSLASLNTGELFF.

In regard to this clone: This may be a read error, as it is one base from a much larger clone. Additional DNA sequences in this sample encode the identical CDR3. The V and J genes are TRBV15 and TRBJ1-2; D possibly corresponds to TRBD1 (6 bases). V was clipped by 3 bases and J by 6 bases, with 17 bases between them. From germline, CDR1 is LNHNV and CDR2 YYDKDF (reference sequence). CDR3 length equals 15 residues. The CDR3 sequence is CATSRGSRGIDGYTF. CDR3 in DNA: TGTGCCACCAGCAGGGGGAGCAGGGGCATAGATGGCTACACCTTC.

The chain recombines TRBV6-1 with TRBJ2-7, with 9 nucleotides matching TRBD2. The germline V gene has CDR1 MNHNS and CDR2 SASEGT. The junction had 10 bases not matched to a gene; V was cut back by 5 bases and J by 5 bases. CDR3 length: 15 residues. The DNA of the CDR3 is TGTGCCAGCAGTCGCACGGGGCTAGCGGGGCACGAGCAGTACTTC. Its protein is CASSRTGLAGHEQYF.

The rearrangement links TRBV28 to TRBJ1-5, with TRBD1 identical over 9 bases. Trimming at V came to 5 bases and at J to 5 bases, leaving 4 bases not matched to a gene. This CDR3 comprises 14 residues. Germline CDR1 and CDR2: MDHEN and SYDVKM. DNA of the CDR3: TGTGCCAGCAGTAGGGGACAGGGTTATCAGCCCCAGCATTTT. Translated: CASSRGQGYQPQHF. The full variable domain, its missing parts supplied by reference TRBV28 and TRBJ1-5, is DVKVTQSSRYLVKRTGEKVFLECVQDMDHENMFWYRQDPGLGLRLIYFSYDVKMKEKGDIPEGYSVSREKKERFSLILESASTNQTSMYLCASSRGQGYQPQHFGDGTRLSIL.

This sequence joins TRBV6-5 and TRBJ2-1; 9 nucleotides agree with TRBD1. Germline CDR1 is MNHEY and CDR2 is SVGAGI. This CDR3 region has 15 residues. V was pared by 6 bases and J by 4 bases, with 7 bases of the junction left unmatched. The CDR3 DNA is TGTGCCAGCAGCCCATACAGGGGGCAATACAATGAGCAGTTCTTC. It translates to CASSPYRGQYNEQFF.

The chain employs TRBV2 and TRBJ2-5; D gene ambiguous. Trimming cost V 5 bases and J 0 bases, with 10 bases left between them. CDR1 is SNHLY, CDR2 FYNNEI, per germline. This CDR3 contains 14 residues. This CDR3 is CASSSSLYQETQYF. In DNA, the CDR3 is TGTGCCAGCAGTTCTTCCCTGTACCAAGAGACCCAGTACTTC.

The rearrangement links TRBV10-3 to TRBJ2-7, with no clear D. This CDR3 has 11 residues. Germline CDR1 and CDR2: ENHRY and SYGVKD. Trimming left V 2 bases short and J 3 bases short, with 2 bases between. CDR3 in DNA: TGTGCCATCAGTGAGGTCTACGAGCAGTACTTC. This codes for CAISEVYEQYF.

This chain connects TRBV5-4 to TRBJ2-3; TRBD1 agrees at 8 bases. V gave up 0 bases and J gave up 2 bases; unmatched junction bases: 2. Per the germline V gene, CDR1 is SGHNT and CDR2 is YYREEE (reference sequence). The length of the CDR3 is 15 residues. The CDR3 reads CASSLDRGFTDTQYF. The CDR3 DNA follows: TGTGCCAGCAGCTTGGACAGGGGGTTCACAGATACGCAGTATTTT.

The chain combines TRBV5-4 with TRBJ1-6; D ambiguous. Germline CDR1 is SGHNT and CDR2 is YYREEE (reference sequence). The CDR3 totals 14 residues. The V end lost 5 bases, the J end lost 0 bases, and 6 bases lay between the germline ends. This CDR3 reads CASSSSSYNSPLHF. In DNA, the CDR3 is TGTGCCAGCAGTTCTAGCTCCTATAATTCACCCCTCCACTTT.

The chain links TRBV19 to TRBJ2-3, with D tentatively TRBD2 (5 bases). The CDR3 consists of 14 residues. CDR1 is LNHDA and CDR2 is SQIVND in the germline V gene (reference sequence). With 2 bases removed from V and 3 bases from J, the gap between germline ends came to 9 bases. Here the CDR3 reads CASSISGVTDTQYF. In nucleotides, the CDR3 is TGTGCCAGTAGTATAAGCGGCGTTACAGATACGCAGTATTTT.

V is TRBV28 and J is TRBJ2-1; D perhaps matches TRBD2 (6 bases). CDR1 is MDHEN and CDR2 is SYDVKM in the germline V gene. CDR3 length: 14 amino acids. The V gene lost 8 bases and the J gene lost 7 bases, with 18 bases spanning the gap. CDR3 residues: CASLGQAGGNEQFF. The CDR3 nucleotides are TGTGCCAGCCTGGGGCAGGCAGGAGGGAATGAGCAGTTCTTC.

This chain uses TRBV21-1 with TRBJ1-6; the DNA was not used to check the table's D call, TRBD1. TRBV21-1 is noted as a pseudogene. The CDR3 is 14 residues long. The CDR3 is CASTQDRVYSPLHF. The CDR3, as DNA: TGTGCCAGCACCCAAGACAGGGTATATTCACCCCTCCACTTT.

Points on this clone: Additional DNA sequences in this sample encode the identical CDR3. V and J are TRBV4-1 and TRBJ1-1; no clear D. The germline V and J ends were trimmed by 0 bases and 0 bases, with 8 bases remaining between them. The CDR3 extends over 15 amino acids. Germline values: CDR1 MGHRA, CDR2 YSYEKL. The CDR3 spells CASSQDEGLNTEAFF. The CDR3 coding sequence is TGCGCCAGCAGCCAAGATGAGGGTTTGAACACTGAAGCTTTCTTT.